The TCR beta chain under discussion was sequenced for a study of T-cell reconstitution after alpha-beta-depleted transplantation in children. TCRbeta library preparation incorporated unique molecular identifiers. TCRdb fed the PCR reads into MiXCR, producing one record per CDR3 protein. This sample has roughly 590,000 distinct CDR3 sequences, with roughly 15% found just once. This clonotype was counted ten times or more. The V gene lost 1 base and the J gene lost 1 base, with 9 bases spanning the gap. CDR1 and CDR2 (germline): PRHDT, FYEKMQ (reference sequence). CDR3 length equals 15 residues. The chain joins TRBV13 to TRBJ2-3; D uncertain. The sequencing used PBMCs from the stem cell graft donor, collected from the stem cell graft. This TCR was recovered from a human donor who donated a stem cell graft to a child with acute myeloid leukemia. CDR3 amino acids: CASSLEGKGTDTQYF. DNA for the CDR3: TGTGCCAGCAGCTTAGAAGGGAAGGGCACAGATACGCAGTATTTT. The whole variable domain, remainder taken from reference TRBV13 and TRBJ2-3, is AAGVIQSPRHLIKEKRETATLKCYPIPRHDTVYWYQQGPGQDPQFLISFYEKMQSDKGSIPDRFSAQQFSDYHSELNMSSLELGDSALYFCASSLEGKGTDTQYFGPGTRLTVL.